This T cell receptor beta chain comes out of a study of shared clonotypes between healthy human individuals. Study conclusions and caveats: Clonotype sharing among donors likely depends on sequencing depth. Clonotypes not shared had lower generation probabilities than those common to all four donors.

The naive CD8 subset, CD45RO-negative cells positively selected for CCR7, excluded terminally differentiated effector memory CD45RA+ cells. Donors were healthy HIV-negative adults without recently reported acute infections or vaccinations. Trimming shortened V by 0 bases and J by 0 bases, and 9 bases separated the two germline ends. The CDR3 spans 15 residues. Per the germline V gene, CDR1 is LNHDA and CDR2 is SQIVND (reference sequence). In the original processing: ImmunoSEQ gave junction-only sequences without quality scores, so filtering differed. The data were produced by immunoSEQ multiplex PCR, yet TCRdb's version contains in-frame clones alone and is incomplete. That table supplies the V and J calls and clone size; D and trimming were determined from the DNA. The sample yields 650,000 to 800,000 clones, about 91% seen once. About this clone: Its antigen is not known.

This receptor was obtained from a man aged 25 to 45 in good health. Sequenced material: naive CD8+ T cells sorted from blood. The gene calls are TRBV19 and TRBJ2-7; no clear D gene. The CDR3, as DNA: TGTGCCAGTAGTATAGATGCCGAAAGCTCCTACGAGCAGTACTTC. Protein sequence: CASSIDAESSYEQYF.